A selection of T cell receptor beta chains follows, all from one sample in a study of human T cells and chemical hapten exposure. Each CDR3 protein is one row after TCRdb ran MiXCR on the RACE reads. Here the sample spans fewer than 200,000 distinct CDR3 sequences, about 20% being singletons. The sample was whole blood, taken in connection with sensitization to the hapten diphenylcyclopropenone (DPC). The source is a woman in her forties or fifties with alopecia areata. Some clones in this sample may be carry-over from other donors' samples. Both conserved end residues are part of each CDR3. Fields, in order: J gene, V gene, D gene, clone size, CDR3 length, CDR3 protein, CDR3 DNA. A D gene is named only where the DNA matches it firmly. Clone size is shown for a subset of rows, as once, few, many or a class of expanded clone.

TRBJ2-1	TRBV20-1	TRBD2	medium-sized	14	CSASLAGDYNEQFF	TGCAGTGCTAGTCTAGCGGGAGACTACAATGAGCAGTTCTTC
TRBJ1-2	TRBV5-1	.	few	15	CASRQGLASNYGYTF	TGCGCCAGCAGACAGGGATTGGCGAGTAACTATGGCTACACCTTC
TRBJ1-2	TRBV20-1	TRBD1	.	14	CSASPFRTGHGYTF	TGCAGTGCTAGTCCGTTCCGGACAGGGCATGGCTACACCTTC
TRBJ2-7	TRBV25-1	.	.	13	CASSDPGWNEQYF	TGTGCCAGCAGTGACCCAGGTTGGAACGAGCAGTACTTC
TRBJ1-5	TRBV5-1	.	.	15	CASSLGGIEGQPQHF	TGCGCCAGCAGCTTGGGGGGAATTGAGGGCCAGCCCCAGCATTTT
TRBJ2-7	TRBV5-1	TRBD2	few	17	CASSSRWTSGMQYEQYF	TGCGCCAGCAGCTCCCGATGGACTAGCGGGATGCAGTACGAGCAGTACTTC
TRBJ2-7	TRBV20-1	TRBD2	.	14	CSASLLAGHYEQYF	TGCAGTGCTAGTCTACTAGCGGGGCACTACGAGCAGTACTTC
TRBJ2-5	TRBV29-1	.	few	13	CSAGVGTQETQYF	TGCAGCGCAGGGGTGGGTACCCAAGAGACCCAGTACTTC
TRBJ1-1	TRBV7-9	.	few	13	CASSVYMNTEAFF	TGTGCCAGCAGCGTCTACATGAACACTGAAGCTTTCTTT
TRBJ1-5	TRBV20-1	.	.	11	CSARGDQPQHF	TGCAGTGCTAGAGGGGATCAGCCCCAGCATTTT
TRBJ2-1	TRBV2	.	few	14	CASRAGYSYNEQFF	TGTGCCAGCAGGGCGGGATACTCCTACAATGAGCAGTTCTTC
TRBJ2-5	TRBV7-8	.	few	16	CASSPRGVWYQETQYF	TGTGCCAGCAGCCCGCGCGGGGTCTGGTACCAAGAGACCCAGTACTTC
TRBJ2-3	TRBV7-9	TRBD2	.	15	CASARLASSTDTQYF	TGTGCCAGCGCCCGACTAGCGAGTAGCACAGATACGCAGTATTTT
TRBJ2-3	TRBV11-1	TRBD1	few	16	CASSPTFGTAQNTQYF	TGTGCCAGCAGCCCGACTTTTGGGACAGCCCAGAATACGCAGTATTTT
TRBJ1-1	TRBV16	.	.	14	CASSQFGQNTEAFF	TGTGCCAGCAGCCAATTCGGCCAGAACACTGAAGCTTTCTTT
TRBJ2-2	TRBV29-1	TRBD1	few	15	CSVGWTGWNTGELFF	TGCAGCGTTGGGTGGACAGGTTGGAACACCGGGGAGCTGTTTTTT
TRBJ2-5	TRBV20-1	.	.	12	CSARVRVETQYF	TGCAGTGCTAGAGTAAGGGTGGAGACCCAGTACTTC
TRBJ2-3	TRBV3-1	.	once	14	CASSQDSLRDTQYF	TGTGCCAGCAGCCAGGATTCACTGCGGGATACGCAGTATTTT
TRBJ1-2	TRBV6-5	.	many	12	CASRQGGYGYTF	TGTGCCAGCAGACAGGGAGGCTATGGCTACACCTTC
TRBJ1-3	TRBV21-1	.	few	16	CASSMGLKNSGNTIYF	TGTGCCAGCAGCATGGGACTTAAGAACTCTGGAAACACCATATATTTT
TRBJ2-7	TRBV6-5	.	few	15	CASSYELRGSYEQYF	TGTGCCAGCAGTTACGAGCTGAGGGGGAGCTACGAGCAGTACTTC
TRBJ1-1	TRBV5-1	.	.	12	CASSFWATEAFF	TGCGCCAGCAGCTTCTGGGCCACTGAAGCTTTCTTT
TRBJ1-2	TRBV27	.	many	14	CASSFGSGSRGYTF	TGTGCCAGCAGTTTTGGAAGTGGGTCGCGAGGCTACACCTTC
TRBJ2-5	TRBV10-2	TRBD2	few	16	CAPPTTRLAGLETQYF	TGCGCCCCCCCAACCACCCGACTAGCGGGATTGGAGACCCAGTACTTC
TRBJ1-1	TRBV12-3/TRBV12-4	TRBD1	.	15	CASSHTTGAPHEAFF	TGTGCCAGCAGTCACACGACAGGGGCACCCCATGAAGCTTTCTTT
TRBJ2-3	TRBV7-9	.	.	14	CASSFAGWGDTQYF	TGTGCCAGCAGCTTCGCGGGATGGGGAGATACGCAGTATTTT
TRBJ1-2	TRBV6-5	.	few	17	CASSYSKTRGANYGYTF	TGTGCCAGCAGTTACTCGAAAACAAGGGGAGCTAACTATGGCTACACCTTC
TRBJ2-7	TRBV20-1	TRBD1	few	14	CSARGLGTGGEQYF	TGCAGTGCTAGAGGACTTGGGACAGGGGGAGAGCAGTACTTC
TRBJ1-4	TRBV10-3	.	.	13	CAIKGVGDEKLFF	TGTGCCATCAAGGGAGTGGGGGATGAAAAACTGTTTTTT
TRBJ2-7	TRBV20-1	.	.	14	CSARVSRGVYEQYF	TGCAGTGCTAGAGTTTCCAGGGGAGTGTACGAGCAGTACTTC
TRBJ2-3	TRBV4-1	.	few	13	CASSHPSQDTQYF	TGCGCCAGCAGCCATCCCTCCCAAGATACGCAGTATTTT
TRBJ2-5	TRBV11-2	.	.	16	CASSFWAGTSLETQYF	TGTGCCAGCAGCTTTTGGGCAGGGACTTCCCTGGAGACCCAGTACTTC
TRBJ1-2	TRBV5-1	.	few	14	CASSSSGVSGGYTF	TGCGCCAGCAGCTCCTCCGGGGTATCGGGCGGCTACACCTTC
TRBJ2-7	TRBV12-3/TRBV12-4	.	.	14	CASTLFGSSYEQYF	TGTGCCAGCACCCTTTTCGGGAGCTCCTACGAGCAGTACTTC
TRBJ2-5	TRBV12-3/TRBV12-4	.	many	12	CASSLTQETQYF	TGTGCCAGCAGCCTTACCCAAGAGACCCAGTACTTC
TRBJ2-7	TRBV6-2/TRBV6-3	.	few	11	CASSHNYEQYF	TGTGCCAGCAGCCACAACTACGAGCAGTACTTC
TRBJ1-6	TRBV7-9	TRBD1	few	15	CASSRAGGAYSPLHF	TGTGCCAGCAGCCGCGCAGGGGGCGCGTATTCACCCCTCCACTTT
TRBJ2-5	TRBV29-1	.	.	11	CAGADQETQYF	TGCGCGGGGGCGGATCAAGAGACCCAGTACTTC
TRBJ2-3	TRBV9	.	.	16	CASSVDTGRRTDTQYF	TGTGCCAGCAGCGTAGATACCGGGAGAAGGACAGATACGCAGTATTTT
TRBJ1-1	TRBV3-1	TRBD1	.	14	CASNLGGANTEAFF	TGTGCCAGCAACCTAGGGGGCGCGAACACTGAAGCTTTCTTT
TRBJ2-5	TRBV20-1	TRBD2	few	17	CSARLFLSGGSQETQYF	TGCAGTGCTAGACTATTTCTCAGCGGGGGAAGCCAAGAGACCCAGTACTTC
TRBJ2-7	TRBV20-1	.	few	11	CSARAGNPEAF	TGCAGTGCTAGAGCAGGAAATCCCGAAGCATTC
TRBJ2-3	TRBV6-4	.	.	14	CASSDSWPATTQYF	TGTGCCAGCAGTGACTCATGGCCCGCCACCACGCAGTATTTT
TRBJ2-7	TRBV20-1	TRBD2	few	15	CSARDSGRGSYEQYF	TGCAGTGCTAGAGATAGCGGGAGAGGCTCCTACGAGCAGTACTTC
TRBJ1-5	TRBV28	TRBD1	many	17	CASRPGGAGYSNQPQHF	TGTGCCAGCAGACCAGGGGGCGCGGGGTATAGCAATCAGCCCCAGCATTTT
TRBJ2-3	TRBV19	TRBD1	few	14	CASSRTGGADTQYF	TGTGCCAGTAGCCGGACAGGGGGCGCGGATACGCAGTATTTT
TRBJ2-3	TRBV5-1	.	.	15	CASSQTRPSTDTQYF	TGCGCCAGCAGCCAGACTAGGCCAAGCACAGATACGCAGTATTTT
TRBJ2-3	TRBV6-2/TRBV6-3	.	once	13	CASSEWTPTTQYF	TGTGCCAGCAGTGAATGGACTCCCACTACGCAGTATTTT
TRBJ2-2	TRBV20-1	.	.	14	CSAPGVLDTGELFF	TGCAGTGCTCCGGGAGTTTTGGACACCGGGGAGCTGTTTTTT
TRBJ2-1	TRBV21-1	.	few	19	CASSKRKASGTPHYNEQFF	TGTGCCAGCAGCAAAAGAAAGGCGAGCGGAACCCCTCACTACAATGAGCAGTTCTTC
TRBJ1-1	TRBV6-5	.	few	15	CASSYFGGLNTEAFF	TGTGCCAGCAGTTACTTTGGGGGGCTGAACACTGAAGCTTTCTTT